A selection of T cell receptor beta chains follows, all from one sample in a study of shared clonotypes between healthy human individuals. Clones were read by immunoSEQ multiplex PCR, and TCRdb kept only the in-frame ones, dropping some. The table has just over 2,000,000 clones, about 95% seen once. Sequenced sample: naive CD4+ T cells sorted from blood. All receptors derive from a man between 18 and 29 years old in good health. Both conserved end residues are part of each CDR3. A D gene is named only where the DNA matches it firmly. Some rows have no size entry. The others give once, few or many, or a class for an expanded clone.

>NA|NA|TRBV30|TRBJ1-1
CAWVRDTEAFF
TGTGCCTGGGTCCGGGACACTGAAGCTTTCTTT
>NA|NA|TRBV18|TRBJ2-7
CASSQRQDGEQYF
TGTGCCAGCTCACAGCGACAGGACGGGGAGCAGTACTTC
>TRBD1|NA|TRBV27|TRBJ1-6
CASSRTGGNSPLHF
TGTGCCAGCAGTCGGACAGGGGGCAATTCACCCCTCCACTTT
>NA|NA|TRBV29-1|TRBJ2-7
CSVGSGVEQYF
TGCAGCGTTGGCTCGGGGGTGGAGCAGTACTTC
>TRBD1|NA|TRBV6-1|TRBJ1-5
CASTRDRGNQPQHF
TGTGCCAGCACCCGGGACAGGGGGAATCAGCCCCAGCATTTT
>NA|NA|TRBV7-9|TRBJ1-6
CASSLGLGTPPLHF
TGTGCCAGCAGCTTGGGTTTAGGGACACCACCCCTCCACTTT
>NA|NA|TRBV6-5|TRBJ2-7
CASSSLPPYEQYF
TGTGCCAGCAGTTCCCTACCGCCCTACGAGCAGTACTTC
>TRBD2|once|TRBV4-3|TRBJ2-4
CASSQQLSSGRALAKNIQYF
TGCGCCAGCAGCCAACAGTTGTCTAGCGGGAGGGCCTTAGCCAAAAACATTCAGTACTTC
>TRBD2|NA|TRBV25-1|TRBJ2-1
CASSESGLAGWEQFF
TGTGCCAGCAGTGAGTCCGGACTAGCGGGGTGGGAGCAGTTCTTC
>NA|once|TRBV18|TRBJ2-6
CASSPTSGANVLTF
TGTGCCAGCTCACCCACCTCTGGGGCCAACGTCCTGACTTTC
>TRBD1|once|TRBV7-2|TRBJ1-2
CASSWRSADTGAYGYTF
TGTGCCAGCAGCTGGAGGTCGGCAGACACAGGGGCCTATGGCTACACCTTC
>NA|NA|TRBV6-6|TRBJ2-3
CASSPYRGVGTDTQYF
TGTGCCAGCAGTCCCTATCGAGGGGTTGGGACAGATACGCAGTATTTT
>NA|few|TRBV28|TRBJ1-5
CASSLVDQPQHF
TGTGCCAGCAGTTTAGTGGATCAGCCCCAGCATTTT
>NA|once|TRBV4-1|TRBJ1-1
CASSQWRSQGTEAFF
TGCGCCAGCAGCCAGTGGAGGAGTCAGGGCACTGAAGCTTTCTTT
>TRBD1|NA|TRBV18|TRBJ2-5
CASSRPQGAQYF
TGTGCCAGCTCAAGACCGCAGGGGGCCCAGTACTTC
>NA|NA|TRBV12-1|TRBJ1-2
CASSFEGIYGYTF
TGTGCCAGCAGCTTTGAAGGAATCTATGGCTACACCTTC
>TRBD2|NA|TRBV4-3|TRBJ2-7
CASSQDGTSVYEQYF
TGCGCCAGCAGCCAAGATGGGACTAGCGTCTACGAGCAGTACTTC
>NA|NA|TRBV5-1|TRBJ1-1
CASSPGHPSGNTEAFF
TGCGCCAGCAGCCCGGGACACCCAAGTGGGAACACTGAAGCTTTCTTT
>TRBD2|NA|TRBV2|TRBJ2-2
CASRAGSGELFF
TGTGCCAGCCGAGCGGGATCCGGGGAGCTGTTTTTT
>NA|NA|TRBV6-6|TRBJ1-5
CASRQQGPGNQPQHF
TGTGCCAGCAGACAACAGGGCCCCGGCAATCAGCCCCAGCATTTT
>NA|NA|TRBV5-4|TRBJ2-7
CASSGQPGYEQYF
TGTGCCAGCAGCGGACAGCCAGGCTACGAGCAGTACTTC
>TRBD1|NA|TRBV5-4|TRBJ2-7
CASRTTGAGGEQYF
TGTGCCAGCAGGACGACAGGGGCTGGAGGCGAGCAGTACTTC
>TRBD2|NA|TRBV10-3|TRBJ2-3
CATRTGTSGPDTQYF
TGTGCCACCAGAACCGGGACTAGCGGCCCAGATACGCAGTATTTT
>NA|once|TRBV5-3|TRBJ2-5
CARSLVRDRIRGETQYF
TGTGCCAGAAGCTTGGTTCGTGACAGAATTCGGGGCGAGACCCAGTACTTC
>NA|NA|TRBV9|TRBJ2-3
CASSVGTGSLDTQYF
TGTGCCAGCAGCGTAGGCACAGGGTCGTTAGATACGCAGTATTTT
>NA|NA|TRBV6-1|TRBJ2-7
CASSARGFEQYF
TGTGCCAGCAGTGCTAGGGGATTCGAGCAGTACTTC
>NA|NA|TRBV2|TRBJ1-2
CASSAAGMNSGGYTF
TGTGCCAGCAGTGCGGCAGGGATGAATTCAGGGGGCTACACCTTC
>NA|NA|TRBV7-2|TRBJ2-3
CASSLGGPTDTQYF
TGTGCCAGCAGCTTAGGGGGCCCGACAGATACGCAGTATTTT
>TRBD1|NA|TRBV10-3|TRBJ1-1
CAIGGTANTEAFF
TGTGCCATCGGCGGGACAGCGAACACTGAAGCTTTCTTT
>TRBD1|NA|TRBV7-2|TRBJ1-4
CASSGQGGIEKLFF
TGTGCCAGCAGCGGACAGGGCGGGATTGAAAAACTGTTTTTT
>NA|once|TRBV2|TRBJ2-5
CASSEALVGNQYF
TGTGCCAGCAGTGAAGCGCTTGTGGGGAACCAGTACTTC
>NA|NA|TRBV11-1|TRBJ2-5
CASSLSVGGSTETQYF
TGTGCCAGCAGCTTAAGTGTGGGGGGCTCGACAGAGACCCAGTACTTC